A single sample gave rise to the 23 T cell receptor beta chains below, sequenced in a study of T cells in women clearing cervical HPV infection. Only in-frame clones appear in the TCRdb table, and some are missing; sequencing was by immunoSEQ multiplex PCR. The sample is made up of 20,000 to 30,000 clones, and the top ten hold 11% of it. The sample comprised blood buffy coat. These receptors originate from a woman between 18 and 70 years old with a cervical HPV16 infection that either progressed to CIN3+ or cleared (not recorded which).

In regard to this clone: The read stops 3 residues short of the end of the CDR3; the missing end is completed from the germline J gene. V and J are TRBV19 and TRBJ2-7; 10 bases map to TRBD1. Looked up from germline, CDR1 is LNHDA and CDR2 is SQIVND (reference sequence). V lost 1 base, J lost 5 bases, and 5 bases stayed unmatched. This CDR3 has 15 amino acids. CDR3 protein: CASSIGAGTGDEQYF. CDR3 DNA, as far as it was read: TGTGCCAGTAGTATAGGGGCCGGGACAGGGGACGAG. The variable domain in full, completed from reference TRBV19 and TRBJ2-7, reads DGGITQSPKYLFRKEGQNVTLSCEQNLNHDAMYWYRQDPGQGLRLIYYSQIVNDFQKGDIAEGYSVSREKKESFPLTVTSAQKNPTAFYLCASSIGAGTGDEQYFGPGTRLTVT.

Note on this clone: The CDR3 is cut off 3 residues early in the read; its end comes from the germline J gene. The rearrangement links TRBV7-2 to TRBJ2-7, with 8 bases matching TRBD1. This CDR3 has 14 amino acids. V shed 4 bases, J shed 2 bases, and the junction held 4 bases outside the gene matches. Germline V gives CDR1 SGHTA, CDR2 FQGNSA. CDR3 bases read: TGTGCCAGCAGCTCCTACAGGGGGACCTACGAG. Protein sequence: CASSSYRGTYE. The whole CDR3 protein reads CASSSYRGTYEQYF.

Worth noting for this clone: Coverage ceases 3 residues before the CDR3 finishes, and the germline J gene fills in the end. The gene calls are TRBV18 and TRBJ1-2, with TRBD1 matching 7 bases. Germline CDR1 KGHSH, CDR2 LQKENI. This CDR3 has 16 residues. This CDR3 is CASSPAGTAINNDYTF. The CDR3 bases that were read are TGTGCCAGCTCACCTGCCGGGACAGCCATTAACAATGAC.

As to this clone: The read ends 3 residues early relative to the CDR3; the germline J gene fills the gap. V usage is TRBV14 and J usage is TRBJ2-2, with D perhaps being TRBD1 or TRBD2 (5 bases each). From germline, CDR1 is SGHDN and CDR2 FVKESK. The CDR3 is 16 residues long. The sequenced CDR3 bases are TGTGCCAGCAGCCGAGGGCGCGGCTCTGGGGCCAACGTG. This translates into CASSRGRGSGANV. In full, the CDR3 reads CASSRGRGSGANVLFF.

Points on this clone: The missing CDR3 end, 3 residues past where the read stops, is filled in from the germline J gene. The V and J genes are TRBV20-1 and TRBJ2-5; TRBD1 matches 10 bases. The ends lost 6 bases at V and 0 bases at J; junction bases unmatched: 10. Looked up from germline, CDR1 is DFQATT and CDR2 is SNEGSKA (reference sequence). The CDR3 is made up of 16 amino acids. The CDR3 reads CSARVGQGVYQETQYF. CDR3 DNA (partial): TGCAGTGCACGCGTAGGACAGGGGGTGTACCAAGAGACC.

On this clone: The read gets to within 3 residues of the CDR3 end, and the germline J gene fills in the rest. V gene TRBV20-1 combines with J gene TRBJ1-1; D may be TRBD1 (5 bases). Trimming pared 1 base from V and 7 bases from J, leaving 13 bases between. Germline V gene lookup returns CDR1 DFQATT and CDR2 SNEGSKA (reference sequence). The CDR3 totals 13 residues. Here the CDR3 reads CSARAGIRGEAFF. CDR3 bases read: TGCAGTGCTAGAGCCGGCATTAGGGGTGAA.

Regarding this clone: With the read ending 3 residues before the CDR3 end, the germline J gene is used to fill in that end. This chain uses TRBV20-1 with TRBJ2-7; 12 nucleotides agree with TRBD2. J lost 2 bases, V lost 2 bases, and 4 bases had no gene match. In germline, CDR1 is DFQATT, CDR2 SNEGSKA (reference sequence). The CDR3 has 15 residues. CDR3 residues: CSARRTSGTPYEQYF. The part of the CDR3 DNA that was read is TGCAGTGCTAGAAGGACTAGCGGGACGCCCTACGAG.

Comments on this clone: The read falls 3 residues short of the CDR3 end, and the missing part is taken from the germline J gene. The V gene is TRBV5-1, the J gene TRBJ2-2; 8 nucleotides match TRBD1. Germline CDR1 reads SGHRS; CDR2 reads YFSETQ. The CDR3 is made up of 14 amino acids. The CDR3: CASSSTGGNEKLFF. The sequenced CDR3 bases are TGCGCCAGCAGCTCCACAGGGGGGAATGAAAAG.

A note on this clone: The read terminates 3 residues before the CDR3 end, so the remaining end is supplied by the germline J gene. The chain has TRBV20-1 and TRBJ2-2, with 12 bases matching TRBD1. The germline CDR1 and CDR2 sequences are DFQATT and SNEGSKA (reference sequence). The CDR3 has 15 residues. The CDR3 bases that were read are TGCAGTGCTAGGGGACAGGGGGCACCTAATGAAAAG. The encoded protein is CSARGQGAPNEK. The whole CDR3 sequence reads CSARGQGAPNEKLFF.

A remark on this clone: The read ends 3 residues shy of where the CDR3 ends; the end is completed using the germline J gene. This chain uses TRBV18 with TRBJ1-1; the D gene is possibly TRBD1 (5 bases). The CDR3 length is 16 residues. Germline V gene sequence: CDR1 KGHSH, CDR2 LQKENI. The V end lost 2 bases, the J end lost 0 bases, and 13 bases lay between the germline ends. The CDR3: CASSPYRRGLNTEAFF. CDR3 DNA, as far as it was read: TGTGCCAGCTCACCATATCGGCGGGGGTTGAACACTGAA.

This CDR3 is CASSPDREETQYF. CDR3 DNA (partial): TGTGCCAGCTCTCCGGACAGGGAGGAGACG. This chain connects TRBV18 to TRBJ2-3, with TRBD1 matching 8 bases. The missing CDR3 end, 3 residues past where the read stops, is filled in from the germline J gene. The germline gives CDR1 KGHSH, CDR2 LQKENI. The CDR3 sequence is 13 residues long.

The sequenced CDR3 bases are TGTGCCAGCCTAGTGTCGAGACTTAACAATGAG. Translation gives CASLVSRLNNE. Given in full, the CDR3 is CASLVSRLNNEQFF. The chain uses TRBV6-2 or TRBV6-3 and TRBJ2-1; D is uncertain. The read falls 3 residues short of the CDR3 end, and the missing part is taken from the germline J gene. The V gene lost 8 bases and the J gene lost 5 bases, with 16 bases spanning the gap. Germline CDR1 and CDR2: MNHEY and SVGEGT. This CDR3 spans 14 amino acids.

The CDR3 reads CASSPPVTTNYGYTF. The CDR3 DNA, read in part, is TGTGCCAGCTCACCACCTGTGACAACTAACTATGGC. The chain combines TRBV18 with TRBJ1-2; unclear D gene. The read halts 3 residues ahead of the CDR3 end, with the missing end drawn from the germline J gene. V was pared by 0 bases and J by 0 bases, with 8 bases between. Germline V gives CDR1 KGHSH, CDR2 LQKENI. This CDR3 region has 15 residues.

A word on this clone: Read data end 3 residues before the CDR3 end; the end is taken from the germline J gene. The rearrangement links TRBV6-4 to TRBJ2-3; 8 bases agree with TRBD2. CDR3 size: 15 residues. Trimming removed 4 bases from V and 4 bases from J; junction bases left unmatched: 7. Germline V gene sequence: CDR1 MRHNA, CDR2 SNTAGT. The CDR3 DNA, read in part, is TGTGCCAGCAGTGCCCCCGGGGGGGTTCCAGATACG. It specifies CASSAPGGVPDT. The complete CDR3 sequence is CASSAPGGVPDTQYF.

As for this clone: The read ends 3 residues shy of where the CDR3 ends; the end is completed using the germline J gene. J is TRBJ2-3 and V is TRBV7-6, with unresolved D. The CDR3 is 16 residues long. Germline V gene lookup returns CDR1 SGHVS and CDR2 FNYEAQ. Partial CDR3 DNA: TGTGCCAGCAGCTTAAGTCCTTTGGGCCGAAATCAGCCG. It encodes CASSLSPLGRNQP. The whole CDR3 reads CASSLSPLGRNQPQYF.

As for this clone: The read terminates 3 residues ahead of where the CDR3 ends, so the germline J gene completes it. This chain links TRBV5-1 with TRBJ1-4, with 12 nucleotides matching TRBD1. Germline CDR1 and CDR2: SGHRS and YFSETQ. The V segment lost 0 bases and the J segment 8 bases; nucleotides outside the gene matches: 8. The CDR3 spans 17 residues. The CDR3 reads CASSLGDRGRRDEKLFF. The DNA read from the CDR3 is TGCGCCAGCAGCTTGGGGGACAGGGGGCGCCGGGACGAAAAA.

Turning to this clone: The sequenced fragment ends 3 residues before the CDR3 boundary, so the rest is inferred from the germline J gene. This chain links TRBV7-6 with TRBJ2-2; maybe TRBD1 (5 bases). The CDR3 length is 16 residues. Germline V lookup: CDR1 SGHVS, CDR2 FNYEAQ. The CDR3 bases that were read are TGTGCCAGCAGCTTAGCCGCAGGGCCCTATAATTCACCG. Translated, it gives CASSLAAGPYNSP. Given in full, the CDR3 is CASSLAAGPYNSPLFF.

As regards this clone: The CDR3 end is not reached by the read, which stops 3 residues before it; the germline J gene fills it in. The genes are TRBV19 and TRBJ2-3; D gene uncertain. Germline CDR1 reads LNHDA; CDR2 reads SQIVND (reference sequence). The V gene lost 5 bases and the J gene lost 0 bases, with 6 bases spanning the gap. CDR3 length: 13 amino acids. Incomplete CDR3 DNA: TGTGCCAGTAGTGCGGTTAGCACAGATACG. This codes for CASSAVSTDT. The CDR3 as a whole reads CASSAVSTDTQYF.

As concerns this clone: The read terminates 3 residues before the CDR3 end, so the remaining end is supplied by the germline J gene. Distinct nucleotide sequences in the sample also encode this CDR3. The chain has TRBV7-3 and TRBJ1-3, with D perhaps matching TRBD1 (6 bases). This CDR3 has 14 residues. With 3 bases removed from V and 1 base from J, the gap between germline ends came to 7 bases. Germline V gene lookup returns CDR1 SGHTA and CDR2 FQGTGA. CDR3: CASSLRGSGNTIYF. The sequenced CDR3 bases are TGTGCCAGCAGCTTGAGGGGGTCTGGAAACACC.

Remarks on this clone: The sequence runs out 3 residues before the end of the CDR3; the remainder is reconstructed from the germline J gene. The rearrangement links TRBV20-1 to TRBJ1-2; D might be TRBD1 (5 bases). In germline, CDR1 is DFQATT, CDR2 SNEGSKA (reference sequence). The CDR3 contains 13 residues. The CDR3 protein is CSAGGGSAEGYTF. Incomplete CDR3 DNA: TGCAGTGCTGGGGGGGGGTCAGCGGAAGGC.

As for this clone: The CDR3 end is not reached by the read, which stops 3 residues before it; the germline J gene fills it in. The rearrangement uses TRBV23-1 and TRBJ2-5; TRBD1 agrees at 9 bases. TRBV23-1 is given ORF status, its function remaining uncertain. The CDR3 is 16 amino acids. Germline trimming cut 7 bases from V and 3 bases from J; bases unmatched to any gene: 12. CDR3 DNA, as far as it was read: TGCGCCAGCACAAGAACAGGGGGCCGGCCGGAAGAGACC. Translated: CASTRTGGRPEET. The whole CDR3 is CASTRTGGRPEETQYF.

Comments on this clone: The sequence runs out 3 residues before the end of the CDR3; the remainder is reconstructed from the germline J gene. This chain connects TRBV20-1 to TRBJ2-7; D is possibly TRBD2 (6 bases). V was pared by 5 bases and J by 0 bases, with 20 bases between. This CDR3 has 16 amino acids. Germline CDR1 DFQATT, CDR2 SNEGSKA (reference sequence). CDR3 sequence reads: CSADDRGTPSSYEQYF. CDR3 DNA, as far as it was read: TGCAGTGCTGACGATCGGGGGACCCCGAGCTCCTACGAG.

Remarks on this clone: The CDR3 goes on 3 residues after the read ends, and that part is filled in from the germline J gene. The chain joins TRBV14 to TRBJ1-6, with D uncertain. This CDR3 is 16 amino acids long. The germline V gene encodes CDR1 SGHDN and CDR2 FVKESK. Between the trimmed V and J ends, which lost 1 base and 3 bases, there was a span of 10 bases. The CDR3 region is CASSQAGSHYNSPLHF. The CDR3 DNA, read in part, is TGTGCCAGCAGCCAAGCCGGGTCGCACTATAATTCACCC.